Each of the 10 T cell receptor beta chains below was sequenced from the same sample in a study of CD8 T cells in ankylosing spondylitis. A single record per CDR3 protein comes from TCRdb applying MiXCR to the 5' RACE reads. Of 50,000 or so distinct CDR3 sequences in the sample, 7.4% were seen once. Sequencing used blood, either unsorted or a sorted T cell fraction (not recorded which). Source of these receptors: a female donor with ankylosing spondylitis or in good health (not recorded which).

The CDR3 reads CASRTGLGFTDTQYF. The CDR3 bases are TGCGCCAGCAGAACAGGGCTGGGCTTCACAGATACGCAGTATTTT. This rearrangement joins TRBV5-1 to TRBJ2-3; tentatively, D is TRBD1 (6 bases). Germline V gene data show CDR1 as SGHRS and CDR2 as YFSETQ. The CDR3 sequence is 15 residues long. V was pared by 5 bases and J by 2 bases, with 15 bases between. Drawing the rest from reference TRBV5-1 and TRBJ2-3, the complete variable domain is KAGVTQTPRYLIKTRGQQVTLSCSPISGHRSVSWYQQTPGQGLQFLFEYFSETQRNKGNFPGRFSGRQFSNSRSEMNVSTLELGDSALYLCASRTGLGFTDTQYFGPGTRLTVL.

This clonotype was counted at least ten times. This chain uses TRBV25-1 with TRBJ1-3, with D possibly TRBD1 on 5 matching bases. Germline V gene data show CDR1 as MGHDK and CDR2 as SYGVNS. The V and J ends lost 2 bases and 2 bases respectively, with 7 bases between them. CDR3 size: 14 residues. CDR3: CASSEGGAGNTIYF. The DNA for the CDR3 is TGTGCCAGCAGTGAAGGGGGGGCTGGAAACACCATATATTTT.

This clonotype came up many times. V and J are TRBV5-1 and TRBJ1-1, with 7 nucleotides matching TRBD1. V shed 7 bases, J shed 1 base, and the junction held 4 bases outside the gene matches. The CDR3 loop spans 13 amino acids. CDR1 is SGHRS and CDR2 is YFSETQ in the germline V gene. CDR3 coding DNA: TGCGCCAGCTCGACAGGGCCGAACACTGAAGCTTTCTTT. Protein product: CASSTGPNTEAFF.

Concerning this clonotype: This may arise from a read error, as a much more abundant clone is one base away. The chain has TRBV11-2 and TRBJ2-7, with a tentative D call TRBD2 (6 bases). The CDR3 covers 14 residues. Germline V CDR1 and CDR2: SGHAT, FQNNGV. CDR3 in amino acids: CVSSGLHKTHEQYF. The DNA of the CDR3 is TGTGTCAGCAGCGGGCTACATAAAACCCACGAGCAGTACTTC.

Ten or more counts support this clonotype. V is TRBV2 and J is TRBJ2-7, with 7 positions matching TRBD1. The CDR3 runs 16 residues. V shed 2 bases and J 2 bases; nucleotides not matched to a gene: 9. The germline V gene has CDR1 SNHLY and CDR2 FYNNEI. CDR3 in DNA: TGTGCCAGCAGTGAAAGAAGGGGGCGTCCAGCCTACGAGCAGTACGTC. Protein product: CASSERRGRPAYEQYV.

The chain links TRBV6-1 to TRBJ1-1; D ambiguous. The CDR3 length is 15 residues. V was shortened by 10 bases and J by 0 bases, with 18 bases between the two germline ends. The germline CDR1 and CDR2 sequences are MNHNS and SASEGT. CDR3: CAILPPGLVNTEAFF. CDR3 bases: TGTGCCATTCTCCCCCCCGGGTTAGTGAACACTGAAGCTTTCTTT.

This clonotype was counted ten times or more. The J gene is TRBJ2-1, the V gene TRBV20-1; 7 nucleotides agree with TRBD1. CDR3 size: 13 residues. Germline-derived CDR1 and CDR2 are DFQATT and SNEGSKA (reference sequence). With 4 bases clipped from V and 2 bases from J, the junction kept 2 bases outside the gene matches. The CDR3 DNA reads as TGCAGTGCTACTGGACAGGCCTACAATGAGCAGTTCTTC. Translation: CSATGQAYNEQFF.

This clonotype came up many times. The rearrangement uses TRBV7-2 and TRBJ2-5, with D possibly TRBD1 on 5 matching bases. The CDR3 totals 14 residues. Germline CDR1 and CDR2: SGHTA and FQGNSA. V lost 3 bases and J lost 2, with 10 bases in between. This chain's CDR3 is CASSFQGVQETQYF. In DNA form, the CDR3 reads TGTGCCAGCAGCTTTCAGGGCGTACAAGAGACCCAGTACTTC.

This clonotype was observed many times. This chain joins TRBV10-3 and TRBJ2-2, with D perhaps given as TRBD1 or TRBD2 (5 bases each). Germline loops: CDR1 ENHRY, CDR2 SYGVKD. V was pared by 3 bases and J by 3 bases, with 14 bases between. The CDR3 covers 16 residues. The CDR3 DNA follows: TGTGCCATCAGTGAACGAGGGGATGTCTACACCGGGGAGCTGTTTTTT. Encoded protein: CAISERGDVYTGELFF.

The sample holds many counts of this clonotype. V usage is TRBV7-6 and J usage is TRBJ1-3; D unresolved. The CDR3 length is 14 residues. CDR1 is SGHVS, CDR2 FNYEAQ, per germline. V was pared by 1 base and J by 7 bases, with 11 bases between. In DNA, the CDR3 is TGTGCCAGCAGCTTAGGTTCAGCCCCGAACACCATATATTTT. Amino acids: CASSLGSAPNTIYF.